A single sample gave rise to the 5 T cell receptor beta chains below, sequenced in a study of blood T cell repertoires in COVID-19. Clones were read by immunoSEQ multiplex PCR, and TCRdb kept only the in-frame ones, dropping some. Among 150,000 to 200,000 clones listed, 70% to 80% were seen once. The sequenced material came from PBMCs or T cells enriched from blood (not recorded which). Receptors were obtained from a woman in her 70s in a cohort exposed to, infected with or recovered from COVID-19 (not recorded which).

The V and J genes are TRBV18 and TRBJ1-6; tentative D call: TRBD1 (6 bases). This CDR3 is 13 amino acids long. Trimming shortened V by 3 bases and J by 14 bases, and 14 bases separated the two germline ends. Germline V gene lookup returns CDR1 KGHSH and CDR2 LQKENI. CDR3 residues: CASSPTDRESLHF. The DNA for the CDR3 is TGTGCCAGCTCACCTACGGACAGAGAGTCCCTCCACTTT. The variable domain in full, with the rest retrieved from reference TRBV18 and TRBJ1-6, is NAGVMQNPRHLVRRRGQEARLRCSPMKGHSHVYWYRQLPEEGLKFMVYLQKENIIDESGMPKERFSAEFPKEGPSILRIQQVVRGDSAAYFCASSPTDRESLHFGNGTRLTVT.

CDR3 region: CASSLQGGWDEQFF. As DNA, the CDR3 is TGTGCCAGCAGTTTGCAGGGGGGCTGGGATGAGCAGTTCTTC. The chain joins TRBV27 to TRBJ2-1; D might be TRBD1 (7 bases). Germline V gene lookup returns CDR1 MNHEY and CDR2 SMNVEV (reference sequence). The CDR3 length is 14 residues. The germline V and J ends were trimmed by 3 bases and 8 bases, with 14 bases remaining between them.

The chain combines TRBV28 with TRBJ1-5; 9 bases agree with TRBD1. With V trimmed by 3 bases and J by 6 bases, 6 bases remained unmatched. This CDR3 spans 15 amino acids. Germline V gene data show CDR1 as MDHEN and CDR2 as SYDVKM. The CDR3 sequence: CASSFGDRAGQPQHF. DNA for the CDR3: TGTGCCAGCAGTTTTGGGGACAGGGCGGGTCAGCCCCAGCATTTT.

The CDR3: CASSGGTENTEAFF. CDR3 DNA: TGCGCCAGCAGCGGCGGGACAGAGAACACTGAAGCTTTCTTT. The chain links TRBV5-1 to TRBJ1-1, with TRBD1 matching over 7 bases. The CDR3 consists of 14 residues. Germline assignment: CDR1 SGHRS and CDR2 YFSETQ. V shed 4 bases, J shed 1 base, and the junction held 4 bases outside the gene matches. Variable domain in full (rest from reference TRBV5-1 and TRBJ1-1): KAGVTQTPRYLIKTRGQQVTLSCSPISGHRSVSWYQQTPGQGLQFLFEYFSETQRNKGNFPGRFSGRQFSNSRSEMNVSTLELGDSALYLCASSGGTENTEAFFGQGTRLTVV.

This clone is a singleton in its sample. V and J are TRBV2 and TRBJ1-3; no clear D gene. The V gene's germline CDR1 is SNHLY and CDR2 FYNNEI. V lost 8 bases and J 0 bases, leaving 14 bases between the germline ends. The CDR3 has 15 residues. CDR3 sequence (DNA): TGTGCCAGCCGCCCCGGGGTGTTCTCTGGAAACACCATATATTTT. Translation gives CASRPGVFSGNTIYF.